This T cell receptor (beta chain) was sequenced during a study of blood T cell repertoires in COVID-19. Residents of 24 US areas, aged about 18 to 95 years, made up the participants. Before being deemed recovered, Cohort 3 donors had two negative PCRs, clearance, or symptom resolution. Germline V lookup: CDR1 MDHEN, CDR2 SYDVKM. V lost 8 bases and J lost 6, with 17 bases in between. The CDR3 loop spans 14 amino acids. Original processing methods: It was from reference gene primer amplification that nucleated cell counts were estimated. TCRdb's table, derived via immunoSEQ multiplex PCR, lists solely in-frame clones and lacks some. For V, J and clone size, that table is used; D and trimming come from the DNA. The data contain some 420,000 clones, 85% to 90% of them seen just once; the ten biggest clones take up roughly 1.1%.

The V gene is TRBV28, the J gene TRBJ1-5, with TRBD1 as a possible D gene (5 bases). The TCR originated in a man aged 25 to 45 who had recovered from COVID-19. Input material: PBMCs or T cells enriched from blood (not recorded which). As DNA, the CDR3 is TGTGCCAGCTGCTCTACTCTTAGGGGTCAGCCCCAGCATTTT. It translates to CASCSTLRGQPQHF.